This T cell receptor (beta chain) was sequenced during a study of Graves' ophthalmopathy and Graves' hyperthyroidism. General study results and limits: It was with roughly 71% sensitivity and around 72% specificity that the model predicted ophthalmopathy progression. Most expanded clonotypes from thyroid (those above 0.001 frequency) were also found in blood.

Amplified material comprised TCR beta CDR3 regions derived from RNA transcripts. The first-round RT-PCR employed HTBI primers together with the Qiagen OneStep RT-PCR kit. A multiplex PCR was then performed as the second round. TCRdb used MiXCR to reprocess the multiplex PCR reads, holding one entry per CDR3 protein. The repertoire holds roughly 700,000 distinct CDR3 sequences, with approximately 40% as singletons. Ophthalmopathy in the donors was of moderate-to-severe activity, with CAS ≥3, NOSPECS ≥4 and duration under 3 months. Diagnosis was based on clinical symptoms, serum thyroxine, TRAb, thyroid ultrasound and orbital computed tomography. With 5 bases clipped from V and 5 bases from J, the junction kept 7 bases outside the gene matches. Germline assignment: CDR1 SEHNR and CDR2 FQNEAQ (reference sequence). The CDR3 totals 14 residues. With regard to this clonotype: Its target is unknown.

The sample comprised peripheral blood. The chain uses TRBV7-9 and TRBJ1-1, with 8 bases fitting TRBD1. This clonotype was sampled from an adult man with Graves' ophthalmopathy. In DNA, the CDR3 is TGTGCCAGCAGCCTCAGGGGGCAATGGACTGAAGCTTTCTTT. As protein: CASSLRGQWTEAFF. The full variable domain, in which reference TRBV7-9 and TRBJ1-1 provide the parts outside the CDR3, is DTGVSQNPRHKITKRGQNVTFRCDPISEHNRLYWYRQTLGQGPEFLTYFQNEAQLEKSRLLSDRFSAERPKGSFSTLEIQRTEQGDSAMYLCASSLRGQWTEAFFGQGTRLTVV.